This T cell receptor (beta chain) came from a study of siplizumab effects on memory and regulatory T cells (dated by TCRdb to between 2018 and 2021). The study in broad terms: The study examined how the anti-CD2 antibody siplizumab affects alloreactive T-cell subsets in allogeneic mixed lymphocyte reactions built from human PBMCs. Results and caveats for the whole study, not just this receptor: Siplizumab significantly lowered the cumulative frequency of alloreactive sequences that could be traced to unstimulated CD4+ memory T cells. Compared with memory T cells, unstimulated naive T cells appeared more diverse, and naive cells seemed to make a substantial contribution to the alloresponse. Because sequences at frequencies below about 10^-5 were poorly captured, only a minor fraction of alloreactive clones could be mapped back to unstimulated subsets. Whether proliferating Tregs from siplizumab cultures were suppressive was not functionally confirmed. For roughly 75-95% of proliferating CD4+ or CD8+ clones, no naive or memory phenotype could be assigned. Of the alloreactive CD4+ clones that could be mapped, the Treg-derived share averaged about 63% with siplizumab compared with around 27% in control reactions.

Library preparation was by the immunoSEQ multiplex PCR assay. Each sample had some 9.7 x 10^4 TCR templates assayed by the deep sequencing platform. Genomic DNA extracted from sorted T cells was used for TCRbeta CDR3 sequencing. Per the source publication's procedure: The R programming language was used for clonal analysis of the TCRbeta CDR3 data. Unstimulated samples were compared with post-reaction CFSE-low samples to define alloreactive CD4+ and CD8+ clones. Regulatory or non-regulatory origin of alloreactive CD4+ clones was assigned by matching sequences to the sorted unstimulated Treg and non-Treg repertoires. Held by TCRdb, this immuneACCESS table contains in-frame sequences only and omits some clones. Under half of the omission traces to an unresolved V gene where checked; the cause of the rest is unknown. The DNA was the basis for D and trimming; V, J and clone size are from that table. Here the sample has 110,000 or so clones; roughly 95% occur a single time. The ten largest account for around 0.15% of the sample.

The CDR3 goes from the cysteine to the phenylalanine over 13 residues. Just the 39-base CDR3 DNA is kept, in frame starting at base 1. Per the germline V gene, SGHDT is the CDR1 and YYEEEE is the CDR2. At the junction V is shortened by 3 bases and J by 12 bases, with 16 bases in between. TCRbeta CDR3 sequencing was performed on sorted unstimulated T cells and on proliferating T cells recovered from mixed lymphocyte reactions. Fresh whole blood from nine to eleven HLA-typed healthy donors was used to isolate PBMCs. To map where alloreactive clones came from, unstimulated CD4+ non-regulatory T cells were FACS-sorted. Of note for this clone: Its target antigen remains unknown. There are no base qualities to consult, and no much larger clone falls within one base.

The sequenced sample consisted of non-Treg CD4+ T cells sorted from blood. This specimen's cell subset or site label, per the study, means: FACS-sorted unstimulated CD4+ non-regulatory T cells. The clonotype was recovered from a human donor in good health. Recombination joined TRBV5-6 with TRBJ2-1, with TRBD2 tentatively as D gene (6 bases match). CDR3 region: CASSWAGGRGQFF. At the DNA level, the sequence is TGTGCCAGCAGCTGGGCCGGGGGACGAGGGCAGTTCTTC.